Shown below are 14 T cell receptor beta chains from a single sample sequenced in a study of OX40 agonist ivuxolimab in advanced cancers. Data came from immunoSEQ multiplex PCR; TCRdb stores just in-frame clones and leaves some out. The sample shows about 96,000 clones, 84% of them seen only once. The specimen was CD4+ or CD8+ T cells sorted from blood, collected in a trial of the OX40 agonist ivuxolimab. All receptors derive from an adult with an advanced solid tumor such as melanoma, head and neck, liver or kidney cancer.

This clone has a single count. The chain has TRBV2 and TRBJ1-4, with TRBD1 identical over 7 bases. CDR1 is SNHLY, CDR2 FYNNEI, per germline. V was clipped by 0 bases and J by 5 bases; unmatched bases: 6. CDR3 length equals 16 residues. CDR3 in DNA: TGTGCCAGCAGTGAAGCGGTAATGACAGGGAATGAAAAACTGTTTTTT. Translation: CASSEAVMTGNEKLFF.

This chain connects TRBV10-3 to TRBJ1-2, with no clear D. Trimming pared 11 bases from V and 1 base from J, leaving 14 bases between. The CDR3 is 13 amino acids. CDR1 ENHRY and CDR2 SYGVKD come from the germline V gene. This CDR3 reads CAAGTPNNYGYTF. The CDR3 DNA reads TGTGCCGCAGGAACCCCGAATAACTATGGCTACACCTTC.

As DNA, the CDR3 is TGTGCCAGCTCACCACCTGCCAGCGGTCGCGGTGGTGGGGAGCTGTTTTTT. This gives the protein CASSPPASGRGGGELFF. This chain uses TRBV18 with TRBJ2-2, with a tentative D call TRBD2 (5 bases). With 0 bases removed from V and 8 bases from J, the gap between germline ends came to 19 bases. The CDR3 totals 17 residues. Germline V gene data show CDR1 as KGHSH and CDR2 as LQKENI.

The rearrangement joins TRBV19 to TRBJ1-5; TRBD1 agrees at 8 bases. Germline CDR1 reads LNHDA; CDR2 reads SQIVND (reference sequence). The J segment lost 2 bases and the V segment lost 6 bases, leaving 6 bases of the junction unmatched. This CDR3 has 15 amino acids. CDR3 amino acids: CASSLTGVGNQPQHF. In DNA, the CDR3 is TGTGCCAGTAGCTTGACAGGGGTCGGCAATCAGCCCCAGCATTTT.

The gene calls are TRBV9 and TRBJ2-7; D possibly uses TRBD1 or TRBD2 (5 bases each). The CDR3 length is 18 residues. Germline CDR1 reads SGDLS; CDR2 reads YYNGEE. Trimming removed 4 bases from V and 6 bases from J, with 29 bases in between. In DNA form, the CDR3 reads TGTGCCAGCAGCTCCAACAGTGGTGTCGGGACGTCGGTTGCCGAGCAGTACTTC. Its translation: CASSSNSGVGTSVAEQYF.

This chain joins TRBV4-3 and TRBJ2-7; the D gene is possibly TRBD1 (6 bases). V lost 1 base and J lost 3, with 7 bases in between. The germline V gene has CDR1 LGHNA and CDR2 YSLEER. The CDR3 consists of 13 residues. The CDR3 reads CASSQGTDYEQYF. The CDR3 coding sequence is TGCGCCAGCAGCCAAGGGACAGACTACGAGCAGTACTTC.

V gene TRBV9 combines with J gene TRBJ1-2; D is uncertain. Trimming pared 0 bases from V and 0 bases from J, leaving 12 bases between. The CDR3 length is 16 residues. Germline V gives CDR1 SGDLS, CDR2 YYNGEE. CDR3 loop: CASSVGTGRSNYGYTF. The CDR3 region has the DNA TGTGCCAGCAGCGTAGGGACCGGCAGGTCTAACTATGGCTACACCTTC.

The genes are TRBV5-1 and TRBJ1-1, with D perhaps TRBD1 (5 bases). CDR1 and CDR2 from the germline V gene are SGHRS and YFSETQ. Trimming took 2 bases from V and 4 from J, leaving 9 bases between them. The CDR3 is made up of 13 amino acids. CDR3 loop: CASSFGGFTEAFF. The CDR3 nucleotides read TGCGCCAGCAGCTTCGGGGGATTCACTGAAGCTTTCTTT.

The chain links TRBV11-2 to TRBJ1-1; D is undetermined. This CDR3 contains 14 residues. Trimming took 5 bases from V and 3 from J, leaving 13 bases between them. In germline, CDR1 is SGHAT, CDR2 FQNNGV. Written as DNA, the CDR3 is TGTGCCAGCAGCAGGTCGTACGGGGACACTGAAGCTTTCTTT. Translated: CASSRSYGDTEAFF.

This clone was seen only a few times. This sequence joins TRBV6-5 and TRBJ2-1; 11 bases are a match to TRBD2. CDR3 size: 14 residues. Trimming took 8 bases from V and 8 from J; bases not matched to a gene: 8. Germline V CDR1 and CDR2: MNHEY, SVGAGI. In nucleotides, the CDR3 is TGTGCCAGCCAACTAGCGGGAGTGCGCGATGAGCAGTTCTTC. Amino acid sequence: CASQLAGVRDEQFF.

The chain employs TRBV21-1 and TRBJ1-5; the table's D call of TRBD1 was not tested on the DNA. TRBV21-1 is described as a pseudogene. This CDR3 comprises 14 residues. CDR3 protein: CASSYSRVNQPQHF. The CDR3 region has the DNA TGTGCCAGCAGTTACAGCAGGGTCAATCAGCCCCAGCATTTT.

The V and J genes are TRBV9 and TRBJ1-1; D is undetermined. This CDR3 region has 15 residues. Germline assignment: CDR1 SGDLS and CDR2 YYNGEE. V lost 0 bases, J lost 0 bases, and 9 bases lay in between. The CDR3 region is CASSVEPVMNTEAFF. CDR3 coding DNA: TGTGCCAGCAGCGTAGAACCCGTCATGAACACTGAAGCTTTCTTT.

This chain links TRBV6-1 with TRBJ1-1; unclear D gene. The ends were cut back, 4 bases at V and 1 base at J, with 7 bases in the middle. There are 13 residues in the CDR3. Germline CDR1 and CDR2: MNHNS and SASEGT. CDR3 loop: CASSVWGNTEAFF. The CDR3 DNA reads as TGTGCCAGCAGTGTATGGGGGAACACTGAAGCTTTCTTT.

This clone has only one observation. This chain uses TRBV7-3 with TRBJ2-5; no definite D call. The J call may be faulty, since TRBJ2-7 better matches the DNA end. Germline loops: CDR1 SGHTA, CDR2 FQGTGA. This CDR3 comprises 13 residues. The CDR3 DNA sequence: TGTGCCAGCAGCTTATCGGCCAGCTACGAGCAGTACTTC. This codes for CASSLSASYEQYF.